This is a list of T cell receptor beta chains from one sample in a study of shared clonotypes between healthy human individuals. The repertoire was sequenced with immunoSEQ multiplex PCR; TCRdb's copy has only in-frame clones and lacks some. The table shows 2,100,000 or so clones, with 90% to 97% occurring only once. The sample was naive CD4+ T cells sorted from blood. The receptor set was obtained from a man younger than 35 in good health. The conserved cysteine and the conserved F or W are not part of the CDR3 here. Each record gives: V gene, J gene, CDR3 protein.

TRBV11-2	TRBJ2-3	ASSWAEGLDTQY
TRBV7-9	TRBJ2-7	ASSLDGDTYEQY
TRBV10-3	TRBJ2-7	AISGGVARHEQY
TRBV28	TRBJ2-3	ASSYPQGGSTDTQY
TRBV9	TRBJ2-3	ASSVKGYRTDTQY
TRBV27	TRBJ1-2	ASSLSSRGANYGYT
TRBV5-4	TRBJ2-7	ASSLAGASGRGYEQY
TRBV5-1	TRBJ1-3	ASSQDGISGNTIY
TRBV2	TRBJ2-2	ASSVGFTGELF
TRBV10-2	TRBJ2-3	ASSDWGHTDTQY
TRBV5-4	TRBJ2-2	ASSGHTGELF
TRBV5-4	TRBJ1-4	ASSLDSLSEKLF
TRBV7-9	TRBJ2-5	ASSLEGRWGTQY
TRBV4-1	TRBJ1-5	ASSPLPGGQPQH
TRBV28	TRBJ2-7	ASSGWTGNSYEQY
TRBV6-4	TRBJ2-1	ASSVYSGGASNEQF
TRBV28	TRBJ1-6	ASSSRGARRPLH
TRBV7-2	TRBJ2-7	ASSLASGSSYEQY